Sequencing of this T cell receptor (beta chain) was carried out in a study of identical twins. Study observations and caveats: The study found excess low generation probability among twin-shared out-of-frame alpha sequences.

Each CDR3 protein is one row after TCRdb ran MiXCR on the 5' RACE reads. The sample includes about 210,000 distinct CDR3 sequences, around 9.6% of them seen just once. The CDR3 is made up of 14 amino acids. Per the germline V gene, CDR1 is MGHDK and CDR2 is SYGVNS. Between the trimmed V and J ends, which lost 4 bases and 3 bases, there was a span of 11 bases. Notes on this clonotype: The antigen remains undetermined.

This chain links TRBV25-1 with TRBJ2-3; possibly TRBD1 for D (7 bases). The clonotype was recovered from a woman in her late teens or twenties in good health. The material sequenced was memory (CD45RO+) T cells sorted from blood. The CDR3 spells CASSGRGRTDTQYF. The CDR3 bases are TGTGCCAGCAGTGGGAGGGGGCGGACAGATACGCAGTATTTT.